The 20 T cell receptor beta chains below come from one sample, sequenced in a study of tumor-infiltrating lymphocytes in primary liver carcinoma (dated by TCRdb to about 2017). Data came from an Illumina HiSeq 2500. A constant-region primer and ProtoScript II reverse transcriptase were used to reverse-transcribe TCRbeta-specific cDNA from roughly 0.5 ug total RNA. Three nested multiplex PCR rounds, following a slightly modified ARM-PCR procedure, were used to build the TCRbeta libraries. The first two PCR rounds used multiplex TRBV1-TRBV30 forward primers with a Cbeta reverse primer, each for approximately 11 cycles. TCRdb took the public reads, trimmed them with fastp at Q25, ran MiXCR for clone calling and kept in-frame beta chains. Under each unique CDR3 protein, matching rows form one entry showing the most common genes and DNA. This sample has tens of thousands of distinct CDR3 sequences in its table, and 72% of those were observed once. The top ten clonotypes cover roughly 21% of the sample.

Without any cell sorting, total RNA and DNA were extracted together from 20-30 mg of bulk tissue using the AllPrep DNA/RNA mini kit. The specimen sequenced was liver tumor tissue from sampling region 1. Sample cell subset or site, as interpreted from the label and publication: tumor region T1, superior pole. The source is a man aged 40-55 years with primary liver carcinoma and hepatitis B virus infection.

As to this clonotype: One junction end disagrees with the germline gene, perhaps due to a read error. The gene calls are TRBV10-3 and TRBJ1-5; D remains ambiguous. This CDR3 is 16 amino acids long. Per the germline V gene, CDR1 is ENHRY and CDR2 is SYGVKD. CDR3 in amino acids: CAISESRGRVNQPQHF. The CDR3 DNA is TGCGCCATCAGTGAGTCACGGGGAAGGGTCAATCAGCCCCAGCATTTT.

As concerns this clonotype: One junction end disagrees with the germline gene, perhaps due to a read error. The chain combines TRBV2 with TRBJ2-2; 8 positions agree with TRBD1. The CDR3 length is 15 residues. Per germline, CDR1 SNHLY and CDR2 FYNNEI. CDR3 loop: CASSERSGGIGELLF. The CDR3 DNA reads TGTGCCAGCAGTGAGAGGTCAGGGGGCATCGGGGAGCTGCTTTTT.

This clonotype came up many times. This chain links TRBV21-1 with TRBJ2-3; TRBD2, the table's D call, lacks a check against the DNA. TRBV21-1 represents a pseudogene. This CDR3 comprises 16 residues. The CDR3 bases are TGTGCCAGCATCCCGGAGGTGGCTAGCGGGAGAGGTACGCAGTATTTT. This gives the protein CASIPEVASGRGTQYF.

Details on this clonotype: The conserved phenylalanine or tryptophan is not found at the CDR3 terminus, so this likely reflects a read error. No DNA is shown, since the ends of the CDR3 on it are uncertain; the CDR3 is the one TCRdb lists. This chain uses TRBV11-1 with TRBJ2-1; TRBD1 reflects the table's D call only, with no check against the DNA. CDR1 SGHAT and CDR2 FQDESV come from the germline V gene (reference sequence). The CDR3 length is 13 residues, termini included. CDR3 sequence reads: CANSLGRANEQSL.

Remarks on this clonotype: Here the CDR3 omits its conserved ending phenylalanine or tryptophan, so a read error is the likely source. The rearrangement joins TRBV11-2 to TRBJ1-1; 8 bases line up with TRBD1. After removal of 6 bases from V and 6 bases from J, the junction contained 15 bases not matched to a gene. The length of the CDR3 is 16 residues. Germline loops: CDR1 SGHAT, CDR2 FQNNGV. CDR3 sequence: CASSCTILGQDAEAFV. The CDR3 DNA reads TGTGCCAGCAGTTGTACGATTCTGGGACAGGACGCTGAAGCTTTCGTT.

As concerns this clonotype: No conserved phenylalanine or tryptophan is present at the end of the CDR3, so a read error is the likely explanation. The DNA is omitted, as the CDR3 cannot be located on it reliably, and the CDR3 follows TCRdb's listing. This chain joins TRBV6-2 or TRBV6-3 and TRBJ2-3. The CDR3 spans 12 residues, counting both ends. From germline, CDR1 is MNHEY and CDR2 SVGEGT. The CDR3 spells CASSAYTDTHYL.

The table lists this clonotype with many counts. V usage is TRBV7-9 and J usage is TRBJ2-2; 8 bases are a match to TRBD2. V gave up 4 bases and J gave up 14 bases; unmatched junction bases: 9. From germline, CDR1 is SEHNR and CDR2 FQNEAQ (reference sequence). The CDR3 sequence is 13 residues long. The CDR3 spells CASSSSGGWNLFF. CDR3 nucleotides: TGTGCCAGCAGCTCTTCGGGAGGGTGGAACCTGTTTTTT.

A single count supports this clonotype. Since no conserved phenylalanine or tryptophan closes the CDR3, a read error is the likely cause. No DNA is shown, since the ends of the CDR3 on it are uncertain; the CDR3 is the one TCRdb lists. V gene TRBV11-2 combines with J gene TRBJ2-1; the DNA was not compared with TRBD2, the D call given in the table. The length of the CDR3 is 16 amino acids, counting both ends. Germline values: CDR1 SGHAT, CDR2 FQNNGV. CDR3 sequence reads: CASSYASTSRRGGGFL.

As for this clonotype: Relative to the germline gene, one junction end is altered; a read error may explain this. The rearrangement links TRBV30 to TRBJ2-3; the D gene could be TRBD1 or TRBD2 (5 bases each). The CDR3 loop spans 14 amino acids. Per the germline V gene, CDR1 is GTSNPN and CDR2 is SVGIG (reference sequence). The CDR3 sequence: CASKGSFDTGTQYF. The CDR3 DNA follows: TGTGCCTCAAAAGGGAGTTTCGATACAGGTACGCAGTATTTT. Using reference TRBV30 and TRBJ2-3 for the parts outside the CDR3, the full variable domain is SQTIHQWPATLVQPVGSPLSLECTVEGTSNPNLYWYRQAAGRGLQLLFYSVGIGQISSEVPQNLSASRPQDRQFILSSKKLLLSDSGFYLCASKGSFDTGTQYFGPGTRLTVL.

This clonotype was counted ten times or more. The chain recombines TRBV6-1 with TRBJ1-4; no clear D. Germline V gene sequence: CDR1 MNHNS, CDR2 SASEGT. Trimming removed 5 bases at V and 5 bases at J, with 9 bases between. The CDR3 has 13 residues. The CDR3 spells CASSLQRNEKLFF. Written as DNA, the CDR3 is TGTGCCAGCAGTTTACAGCGCAATGAAAAACTGTTTTTT.

Concerning this clonotype: In this CDR3 the conserved last residue, phenylalanine or tryptophan, is missing, so a read error is likely. The CDR3 sequence is CSVRQALNSEAFC. In DNA form, the CDR3 reads TGCAGCGTTCGACAGGCCCTGAACTCTGAAGCTTTCTGT. This chain links TRBV29-1 with TRBJ1-1, with D perhaps TRBD1 (6 bases). The CDR3 runs to 13 residues. CDR1 and CDR2 from the germline V gene are SQVTM and ANQGSEA.

This clonotype has just one count. Germline and junction disagree at one end, which may indicate a read error. V and J are TRBV5-4 and TRBJ1-1; tentative D call: TRBD1 (5 bases). From germline, CDR1 is SGHNT and CDR2 YYREEE (reference sequence). The CDR3 covers 16 residues. CDR3 in DNA: TGTGCCAGTAGCTTTGATTCCGGGGCAGGGAACACTGAAGCTTTCTTT. This codes for CASSFDSGAGNTEAFF.

Concerning this clonotype itself: At one of its ends the junction is not consistent with the germline gene, which may arise from a read error. CDR3 protein: CASSYDPPWAINQAQHF. The CDR3 region has the DNA TGTGCCAGCAGTTATGACCCTCCATGGGCCATCAATCAGGCCCAGCATTTT. The genes are TRBV6-5 and TRBJ1-5, with D unclear. The CDR3 is 17 amino acids. Per germline, CDR1 MNHEY and CDR2 SVGAGI.

A word on this clonotype: At one end, the junction sequence differs from germline, possibly due to a read error. The CDR3 region has the DNA TGTGCCAACAGCCTCGGAGGGACTCTACCCTACGAGCAATACTTC. Its translation is CANSLGGTLPYEQYF. The chain is built from TRBV11-2 and TRBJ2-7; TRBD2 is a possible D gene (6 bases). CDR1 SGHAT and CDR2 FQNNGV come from the germline V gene. The CDR3 is made up of 15 amino acids.

Note on this clonotype: This CDR3 is missing its conserved last phenylalanine or tryptophan, likely due to a read error. The chain couples TRBV10-1 to TRBJ2-7, with a weak D call TRBD1 (5 bases). V lost 4 bases to trimming and J lost 0 bases, with 10 bases between them. Germline V lookup: CDR1 WNHNN, CDR2 SYGVQD (reference sequence). The CDR3 contains 14 residues. The CDR3 sequence is CASSGTCASYEQYL. In nucleotides, the CDR3 is TGCGCCAGCAGTGGGACATGCGCCTCCTACGAGCAGTACTTA.

About this clonotype itself: At one end the junction does not follow the germline gene, possibly because of a read error. The chain recombines TRBV6-1 with TRBJ2-2, with 9 positions matching TRBD2. This CDR3 spans 15 amino acids. Germline CDR1 is MNHNS and CDR2 is SASEGT. The CDR3 protein is CASSDSGSEIGELLF. DNA of the CDR3: TGTGCCAGCAGTGATAGCGGGAGTGAAATCGGGGAGCTGCTTTTT.

This clonotype was picked up one time. J is TRBJ2-2 and V is TRBV10-3; no clear D gene. Germline loops: CDR1 ENHRY, CDR2 SYGVKD. The CDR3 totals 16 residues. V shed 5 bases and J shed 4 bases, with 17 bases lying between them. CDR3 region: CAISKAGQLFTGELFF. The DNA of the CDR3 is TGTGCCATCAGTAAAGCTGGGCAACTATTCACCGGGGAGCTGTTTTTT.

This clonotype was found a few times. Just one base apart from a much larger clone, this may be a read error. This chain links TRBV20-1 with TRBJ1-2, with D maybe TRBD1 (5 bases). The germline gives CDR1 DFQATT, CDR2 SNEGSKA (reference sequence). V was clipped by 1 base and J by 8 bases, with 11 bases between them. The CDR3 is 12 residues long. CDR3 sequence: CSARVGVGGYTF. Here the CDR3 DNA reads TGCAGTGCTAGAGTAGGGGTCGGCGGCTACACCTTC.

As to this clonotype: Given the absence of the conserved phenylalanine or tryptophan at the CDR3 end, a read error is likely. V gene TRBV6-5 combines with J gene TRBJ2-1; 14 bases fit TRBD2. The CDR3 spans 19 residues. Looked up from germline, CDR1 is MNHEY and CDR2 is SVGAGI. In DNA, the CDR3 is TGTGCCAGCAGTTCCACCGGGACTAGCGGGAGAAAGTCATACAATGACCAGTTCTCC. Protein: CASSSTGTSGRKSYNDQFS.

The V call is TRBV9, the J call TRBJ2-7, with D perhaps TRBD1 (6 bases). The ends were cut back, 0 bases at V and 6 bases at J, with 10 bases in the middle. The CDR3 runs to 13 residues. Germline V gene lookup returns CDR1 SGDLS and CDR2 YYNGEE. Here the CDR3 reads CASSVDRVSEQYF. The CDR3 DNA follows: TGTGCCAGCAGCGTAGACAGGGTGTCCGAGCAGTACTTC.